This T cell receptor beta chain was recovered during a study of beta chain features in type 1 diabetes. Study-level results: Moderate but significant shortening of TCRB CDR3s was recorded in all four CD4+ subsets from Type 1 diabetes patients.

This CDR3 has 13 amino acids. V was clipped by 5 bases and J by 3 bases, with 10 bases between them. Germline CDR1 MNHEY, CDR2 SMNVEV (reference sequence). What was sequenced were expressed TCRB transcripts, since all of the isolated RNA had been reverse transcribed. Data came from immunoSEQ multiplex PCR; TCRdb stores just in-frame clones and leaves some out. The sample consists of 600,000 to 700,000 clones, around 15% of them appearing once. Donors underwent one heparinised blood draw, approximately 120 mL on average. This clone was picked up a small number of times. What it recognizes is unknown. This chain joins TRBV27 and TRBJ1-2, with D maybe TRBD1 (5 bases). The material sequenced was naive CD4+ T cells from blood. The receptor's source is a young man with type 1 diabetes. Here the CDR3 reads CASSLGTDYGYTF. The CDR3 DNA reads TGTGCCAGCAGTCTTGGGACTGACTATGGCTACACCTTC.